This T cell receptor beta chain emerged from a study of a mutant IDH1 vaccine in newly diagnosed glioma. Findings and caveats of the study: Of the patients, less than 95% had vaccine-induced immune responses.

V shed 4 bases and J shed 2 bases, with 18 bases lying between them. The CDR3 loop spans 17 amino acids. Time point of the sample: week 35, safety follow-up. All doses held 300 ug of mutant IDH1 20-mer peptide, with topical imiquimod. Each tumor in the donors was a new WHO grade 3 or 4 astrocytoma, IDH1-mutant and ATRX-lost. Only in-frame clones appear in the TCRdb table, and some are missing; sequencing was by immunoSEQ multiplex PCR. Among about 68,000 clones listed, 84% were seen once. As concerns this clone: Antigen: not known.

The clonotype originates from a man aged 18 to 30 with glioma. The chain links TRBV23-1 to TRBJ1-5; tentative D call: TRBD1 (5 bases). TRBV23-1 is an open reading frame, and its role is uncertain. Sequencing used PBMCs, obtained from a glioma patient whose treatment included an IDH1 peptide vaccine. In DNA form, the CDR3 reads TGCGCCAGCAGTCCGAAAGGGGAAGAATCGGGCAATCAGCCCCAGCATTTT. The encoded protein is CASSPKGEESGNQPQHF.